This T cell receptor beta chain was profiled in a study of T cell responses to AZD1222 COVID-19 vaccine. Generated by immunoSEQ multiplex PCR, the TCRdb table keeps only in-frame clones and is missing some. The sample has 75,000 to 95,000 clones, over 75% seen once. Notes on the study in general: Baseline seropositivity characterized only six AZD1222 recipients. Spike-wide vaccine-associated CD4 TCRs dominated at 160-218 and 743-854. Donors skewed white British and female; clonal diversity was possibly underestimated.

Points on this clone: Its matching antigen is unknown.

CDR3 length: 13 amino acids. Germline lookup yields CDR1 SGHKS and CDR2 YYEKEE (reference sequence). V gave up 0 bases and J gave up 3 bases, with 7 bases separating them. The J gene is TRBJ2-7, the V gene TRBV5-5; D call uncertain. This material consisted of peripheral blood, taken on day 0 of AZD1222 vaccination. The receptor was isolated from an adult in good health. The DNA of the CDR3 is TGTGCCAGCAGCTTGGAAGGCGGCTACGAGCAGTACTTC. Translated: CASSLEGGYEQYF. Together with reference TRBV5-5 and TRBJ2-7, the CDR3 gives the full variable domain: DAGVTQSPTHLIKTRGQQVTLRCSPISGHKSVSWYQQVLGQGPQFIFQYYEKEERGRGNFPDRFSARQFPNYSSELNVNALLLGDSALYLCASSLEGGYEQYFGPGTRLTVT.